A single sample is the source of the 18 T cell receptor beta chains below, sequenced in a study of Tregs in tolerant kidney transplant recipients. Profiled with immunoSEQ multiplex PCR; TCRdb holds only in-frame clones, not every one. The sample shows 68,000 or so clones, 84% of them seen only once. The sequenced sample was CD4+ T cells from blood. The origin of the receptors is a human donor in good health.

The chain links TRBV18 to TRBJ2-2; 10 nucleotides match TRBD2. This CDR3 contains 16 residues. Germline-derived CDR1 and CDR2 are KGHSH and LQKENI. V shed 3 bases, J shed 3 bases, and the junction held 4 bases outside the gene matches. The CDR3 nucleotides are TGTGCCAGCTCACCCCGCCTAGCGGGGGACACCGGGGAGCTGTTTTTT. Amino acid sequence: CASSPRLAGDTGELFF.

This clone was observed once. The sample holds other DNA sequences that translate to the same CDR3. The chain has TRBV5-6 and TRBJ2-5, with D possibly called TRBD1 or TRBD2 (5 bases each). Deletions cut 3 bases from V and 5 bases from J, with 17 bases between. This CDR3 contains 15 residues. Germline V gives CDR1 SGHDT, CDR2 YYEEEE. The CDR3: CASSSGGGTRETQYF. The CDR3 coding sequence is TGTGCCAGCAGCTCGGGTGGGGGTACAAGGGAGACCCAGTACTTC.

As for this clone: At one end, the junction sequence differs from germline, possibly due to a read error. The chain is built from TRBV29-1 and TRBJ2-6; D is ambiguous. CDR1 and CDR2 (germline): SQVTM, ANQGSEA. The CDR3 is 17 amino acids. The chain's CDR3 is CSVQEVLIQSRANVLTF. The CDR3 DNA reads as TGCAGCGTTCAAGAGGTACTAATACAAAGTCGGGCCAACGTCCTGACTTTC.

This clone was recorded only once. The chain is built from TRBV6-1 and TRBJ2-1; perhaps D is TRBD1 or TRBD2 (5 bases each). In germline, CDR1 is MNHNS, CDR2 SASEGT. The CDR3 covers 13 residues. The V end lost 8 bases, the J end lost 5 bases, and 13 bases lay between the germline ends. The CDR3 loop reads CASLPRDHNEQFF. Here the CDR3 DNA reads TGTGCCAGCCTTCCGAGGGACCACAATGAGCAGTTCTTC.

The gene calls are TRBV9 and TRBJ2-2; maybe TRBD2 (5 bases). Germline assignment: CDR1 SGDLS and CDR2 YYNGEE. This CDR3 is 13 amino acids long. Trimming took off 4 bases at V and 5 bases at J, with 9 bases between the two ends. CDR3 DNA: TGTGCCAGCAGCCCCCGGGGAACCGGGGAGCTGTTTTTT. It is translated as CASSPRGTGELFF.

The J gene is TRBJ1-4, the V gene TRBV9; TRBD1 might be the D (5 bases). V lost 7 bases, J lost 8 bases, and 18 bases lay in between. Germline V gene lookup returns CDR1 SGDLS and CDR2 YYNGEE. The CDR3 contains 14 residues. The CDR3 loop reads CASGRGGVREKLFF. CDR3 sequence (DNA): TGTGCCAGCGGGAGAGGAGGGGTACGGGAAAAACTGTTTTTT.

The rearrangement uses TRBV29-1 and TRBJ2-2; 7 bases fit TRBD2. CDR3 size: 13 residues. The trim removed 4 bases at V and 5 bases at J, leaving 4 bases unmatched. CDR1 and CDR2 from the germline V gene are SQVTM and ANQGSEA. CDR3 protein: CSVGGRGTGELFF. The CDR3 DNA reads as TGCAGCGTTGGAGGGAGGGGAACCGGGGAGCTGTTTTTT.

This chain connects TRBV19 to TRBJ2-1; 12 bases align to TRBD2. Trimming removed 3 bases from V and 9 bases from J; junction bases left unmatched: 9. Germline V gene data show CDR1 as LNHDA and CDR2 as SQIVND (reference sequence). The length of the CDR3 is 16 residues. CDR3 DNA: TGTGCCAGTAGTATCGGGATCCTAGCGGGAGGGGGTGAGCAGTTCTTC. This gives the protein CASSIGILAGGGEQFF.

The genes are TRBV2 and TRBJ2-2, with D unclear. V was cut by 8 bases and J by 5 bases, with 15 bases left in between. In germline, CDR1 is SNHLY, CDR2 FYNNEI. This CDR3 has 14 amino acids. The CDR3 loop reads CASSTVLGTGELFF. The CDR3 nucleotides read TGTGCCAGCTCCACGGTTCTTGGAACCGGGGAGCTGTTTTTT. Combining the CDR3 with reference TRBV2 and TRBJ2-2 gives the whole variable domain EPEVTQTPSHQVTQMGQEVILRCVPISNHLYFYWYRQILGQKVEFLVSFYNNEISEKSEIFDDQFSVERPDGSNFTLKIRSTKLEDSAMYFCASSTVLGTGELFFGEGSRLTVL.

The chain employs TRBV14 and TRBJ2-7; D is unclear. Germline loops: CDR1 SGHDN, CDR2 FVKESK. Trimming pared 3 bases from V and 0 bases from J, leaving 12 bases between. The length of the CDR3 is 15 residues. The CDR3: CASSQGLVYSYEQYF. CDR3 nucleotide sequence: TGTGCCAGCAGCCAGGGTCTGGTTTACTCCTACGAGCAGTACTTC.

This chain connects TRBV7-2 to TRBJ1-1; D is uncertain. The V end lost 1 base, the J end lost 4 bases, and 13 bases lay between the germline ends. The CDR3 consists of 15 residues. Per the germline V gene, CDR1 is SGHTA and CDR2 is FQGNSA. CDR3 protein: CASSLGWKGSTEAFF. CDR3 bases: TGTGCCAGCAGCTTAGGGTGGAAGGGAAGCACTGAAGCTTTCTTT. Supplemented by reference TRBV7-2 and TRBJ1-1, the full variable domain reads GAGVSQSPSNKVTEKGKDVELRCDPISGHTALYWYRQSLGQGLEFLIYFQGNSAPDKSGLPSDRFSAERTGGSVSTLTIQRTQQEDSAVYLCASSLGWKGSTEAFFGQGTRLTVV.

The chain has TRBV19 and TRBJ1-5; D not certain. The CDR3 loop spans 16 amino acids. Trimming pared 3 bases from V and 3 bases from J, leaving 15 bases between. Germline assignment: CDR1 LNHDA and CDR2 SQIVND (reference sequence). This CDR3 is CASSISPWTVNQPQHF. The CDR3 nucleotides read TGTGCCAGTAGTATTTCGCCATGGACGGTCAATCAGCCCCAGCATTTT. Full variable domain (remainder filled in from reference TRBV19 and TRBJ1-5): DGGITQSPKYLFRKEGQNVTLSCEQNLNHDAMYWYRQDPGQGLRLIYYSQIVNDFQKGDIAEGYSVSREKKESFPLTVTSAQKNPTAFYLCASSISPWTVNQPQHFGDGTRLSIL.

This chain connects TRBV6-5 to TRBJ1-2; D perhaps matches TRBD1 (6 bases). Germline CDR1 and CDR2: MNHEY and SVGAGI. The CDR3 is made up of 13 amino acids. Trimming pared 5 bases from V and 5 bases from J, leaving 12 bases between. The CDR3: CASSRQVQYGYTF. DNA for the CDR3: TGTGCCAGCAGTCGACAGGTCCAATATGGCTACACCTTC.

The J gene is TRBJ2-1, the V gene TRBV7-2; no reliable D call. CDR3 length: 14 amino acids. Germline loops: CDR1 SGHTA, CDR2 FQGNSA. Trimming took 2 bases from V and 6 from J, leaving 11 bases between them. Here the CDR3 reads CASSLYRMGNEQFF. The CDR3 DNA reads TGTGCCAGCAGCTTATATAGAATGGGCAATGAGCAGTTCTTC.

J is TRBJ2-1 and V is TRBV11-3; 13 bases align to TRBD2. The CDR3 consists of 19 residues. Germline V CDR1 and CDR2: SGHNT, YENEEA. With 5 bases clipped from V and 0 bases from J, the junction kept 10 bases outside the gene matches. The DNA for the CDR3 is TGTGCCAGCAGCCCTGGACTAGCGGGAGCGATGGGCTCCTACAATGAGCAGTTCTTC. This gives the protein CASSPGLAGAMGSYNEQFF.

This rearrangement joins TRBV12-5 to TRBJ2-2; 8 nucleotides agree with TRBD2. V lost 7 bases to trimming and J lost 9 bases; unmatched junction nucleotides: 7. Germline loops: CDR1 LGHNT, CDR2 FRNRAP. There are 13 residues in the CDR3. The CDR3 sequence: CASAPRGARELFF. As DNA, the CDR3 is TGTGCTAGTGCCCCGCGGGGGGCCCGGGAGCTGTTTTTT.

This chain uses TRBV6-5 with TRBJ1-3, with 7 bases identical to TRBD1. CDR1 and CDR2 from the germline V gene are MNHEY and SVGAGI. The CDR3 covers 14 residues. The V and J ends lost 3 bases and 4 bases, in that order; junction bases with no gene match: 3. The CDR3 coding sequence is TGTGCCAGCAGTTATGACAGGGTCGGAAACACCATATATTTT. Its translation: CASSYDRVGNTIYF.

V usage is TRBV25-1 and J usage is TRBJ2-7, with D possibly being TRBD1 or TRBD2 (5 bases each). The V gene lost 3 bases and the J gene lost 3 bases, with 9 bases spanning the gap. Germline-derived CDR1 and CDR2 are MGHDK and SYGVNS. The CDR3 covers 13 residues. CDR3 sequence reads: CASSEGTRYEQYF. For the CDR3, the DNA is TGTGCCAGCAGTGAGGGGACCCGCTACGAGCAGTACTTC.